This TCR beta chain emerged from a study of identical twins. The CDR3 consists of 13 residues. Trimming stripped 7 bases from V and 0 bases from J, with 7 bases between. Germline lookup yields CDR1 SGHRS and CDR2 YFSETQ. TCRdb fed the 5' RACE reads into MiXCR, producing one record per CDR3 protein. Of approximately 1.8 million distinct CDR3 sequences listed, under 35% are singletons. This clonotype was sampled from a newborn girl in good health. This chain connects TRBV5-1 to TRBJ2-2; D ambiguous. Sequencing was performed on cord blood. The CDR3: CASRPTNTGELFF. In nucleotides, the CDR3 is TGCGCCAGCCGGCCGACGAACACCGGGGAGCTGTTTTTT.